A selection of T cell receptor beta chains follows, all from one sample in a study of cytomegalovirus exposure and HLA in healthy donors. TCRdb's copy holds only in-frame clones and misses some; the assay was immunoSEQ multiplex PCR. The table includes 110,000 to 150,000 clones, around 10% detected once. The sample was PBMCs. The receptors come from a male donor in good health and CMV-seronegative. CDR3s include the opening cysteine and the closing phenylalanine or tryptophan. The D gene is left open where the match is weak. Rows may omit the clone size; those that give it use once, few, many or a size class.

DNA: TGTGCCAGCAGTTTCATCGGTCAGCCCCAGCATTTT; CDR3: CASSFIGQPQHF; size: NA; J: TRBJ1-5; V: TRBV27; D: NA
DNA: TGTGCCAGCAGCATTCAGGGGCTCGGGCAGTACTTC; CDR3: CASSIQGLGQYF; size: few; J: TRBJ2-7; V: TRBV28; D: NA
DNA: TGTGCCAGCAGCTGGGGGGGCAGCCGCCAAGAGACCCAGTACTTC; CDR3: CASSWGGSRQETQYF; size: few; J: TRBJ2-5; V: TRBV5-4; D: NA
DNA: TGTGCCAGCAGCCCAGCGTTATCCTACAATGAGCAGTTCTTC; CDR3: CASSPALSYNEQFF; size: NA; J: TRBJ2-1; V: TRBV11-2; D: NA
DNA: TGCGCCAGCAGCCAAGATAAGACTAGCTTGTATGAGCAGTTCTTC; CDR3: CASSQDKTSLYEQFF; size: NA; J: TRBJ2-1; V: TRBV4-3; D: TRBD2
DNA: TGTGCCAGCAGCGTAGCACAGGGAGCCACTGAAGCTTTCTTT; CDR3: CASSVAQGATEAFF; size: few; J: TRBJ1-1; V: TRBV9; D: NA
DNA: TGTGCCAGCAGTGACTACAGGGTGAACACTGAAGCTTTCTTT; CDR3: CASSDYRVNTEAFF; size: NA; J: TRBJ1-1; V: TRBV2; D: NA
DNA: TGTGCCGCCTCAGGGAACTACGAGCAGTACTTC; CDR3: CAASGNYEQYF; size: NA; J: TRBJ2-7; V: TRBV28; D: NA
DNA: TGTGCCAGCTCACCACAGACGGGAGGGAGAGGCAATGAGCAGTTCTTC; CDR3: CASSPQTGGRGNEQFF; size: NA; J: TRBJ2-1; V: TRBV18; D: TRBD2
DNA: TGTGCCTGGAGTCCCACGAGAGCCCCCTCGGGGGGCTACACCTTC; CDR3: CAWSPTRAPSGGYTF; size: NA; J: TRBJ1-2; V: TRBV30; D: NA
DNA: TGCGCCAGCAGCTTGGTGGGGGCGAGGAGCTCCTACGAGCAGTACTTC; CDR3: CASSLVGARSSYEQYF; size: few; J: TRBJ2-7; V: TRBV5-1; D: NA
DNA: TGTGCCAGCAGCGTGACACGGGGGAACACTGAAGCTTTCTTT; CDR3: CASSVTRGNTEAFF; size: NA; J: TRBJ1-1; V: TRBV7-9; D: NA
DNA: TGTGCCAGCAGCCGGGACAGTGAAGCCGGGGAGCTGTTTTTT; CDR3: CASSRDSEAGELFF; size: NA; J: TRBJ2-2; V: TRBV11-3; D: TRBD1
DNA: TGTGCCAGCAGTACGCTACACTCGGGACTAGCGGGGTCCTACGAGCAGTACTTC; CDR3: CASSTLHSGLAGSYEQYF; size: few; J: TRBJ2-7; V: TRBV27; D: TRBD2
DNA: TGCGCCAGCAGCTGGGACAGCATGAACACTGAAGCTTTCTTT; CDR3: CASSWDSMNTEAFF; size: NA; J: TRBJ1-1; V: TRBV5-1; D: TRBD1
DNA: TGTGCCAGCAGCTTGGGGACAGGGAGCTCTGGAAACACCATATATTTT; CDR3: CASSLGTGSSGNTIYF; size: few; J: TRBJ1-3; V: TRBV5-6; D: TRBD1
DNA: TGTGCCAGCAGTTTAAGGGGTTCCTACGAGCAGTACTTC; CDR3: CASSLRGSYEQYF; size: few; J: TRBJ2-7; V: TRBV28; D: NA
DNA: TGTGCCAGCAGCCAGGGACAGCGGACCGGGGAGCTGTTTTTT; CDR3: CASSQGQRTGELFF; size: few; J: TRBJ2-2; V: TRBV7-2; D: TRBD1
DNA: TGTGCCAGCAGTCCCCATCAAGGAGTTAACTATGGCTACACCTTC; CDR3: CASSPHQGVNYGYTF; size: few; J: TRBJ1-2; V: TRBV6-6; D: NA
DNA: TGCGCCAGCAGCCAAGACTCCTTCCACACCTTC; CDR3: CASSQDSFHTF; size: few; J: TRBJ1-2; V: TRBV4-3; D: NA
DNA: TGTGCCAGCAGCTTAGCGGGAGGGCCCCACGAGCAGTACTTC; CDR3: CASSLAGGPHEQYF; size: NA; J: TRBJ2-7; V: TRBV11-2; D: TRBD2
DNA: TGTGCCAGCTCACCATTTGATCGGGCTAGCGGGAACAATGAGCAGTTCTTC; CDR3: CASSPFDRASGNNEQFF; size: NA; J: TRBJ2-1; V: TRBV18; D: TRBD2
DNA: TGTGCCAGCAGTCTACAGGGAGAAAAACTGTTTTTT; CDR3: CASSLQGEKLFF; size: NA; J: TRBJ1-4; V: TRBV28; D: NA
DNA: TGTGCCAGCAGTCCAGCCCAGGGGGACAGCAGCCGCAATCAGCCCCAGCATTTT; CDR3: CASSPAQGDSSRNQPQHF; size: few; J: TRBJ1-5; V: TRBV27; D: TRBD1